This TCR beta chain was sequenced for a study of blood T cell repertoires in COVID-19. Germline CDR1 reads LNHNV; CDR2 reads YYDKDF (reference sequence). The CDR3 runs to 16 residues. V shed 0 bases, J shed 1 base, and the junction held 4 bases outside the gene matches. Authors' analysis steps: Amplification from reference gene primers served as the basis for estimated nucleated cell counts. Assay used: immunoSEQ multiplex PCR; TCRdb lists only in-frame clones, some missing. Clone size and V and J calls were adopted from that table, with D and trimming inferred from the DNA. Seen here are more than 85,000 clones, more than 85% observed once, and the top ten hold about 3.9%.

The specimen was peripheral blood. The receptor's source is a man between 18 and 35 years old with acute or convalescent COVID-19. The chain has TRBV15 and TRBJ2-3; 7 nucleotides line up with TRBD2. In DNA, the CDR3 is TGTGCCACCAGCAGAGATCGGGCGGGGGGCACAGATACGCAGTATTTT. This codes for CATSRDRAGGTDTQYF.